A selection of T cell receptor beta chains follows, all from one sample in a study of Ad26.COV2.S vaccination and SARS-CoV-2 variants. The method was immunoSEQ multiplex PCR; TCRdb's version includes in-frame clones alone and lacks a portion of them. Among some 250,000 clones listed, around nine tenths were seen once. Sequences were derived from peripheral blood, sampled in a trial of Ad26.COV2.S vaccine versus placebo. The source is a person between 18 and 65 years old who received the Ad26.COV2.S COVID-19 vaccine or a placebo. Both conserved end residues are part of each CDR3. The order of the fields is V gene, clone size, CDR3 protein. Rows give clone size only sometimes, using once, few, many, or a class for an expanded clone.

TRBV7-2 once CASSYDRGPDTQYF
TRBV19 - CASSQQTAFNQPQHF
TRBV27 few CASSLTPVYNSPLHF
TRBV19 - CASSFSKGVGIHEQYF
TRBV27 - CASSPWTGGNEKLFF
TRBV27 - CASSPVGNTEAFF
TRBV30 once CAWSNAGYSNTEAFF
TRBV30 once CAWSVLQEQYF
TRBV29-1 - CSVESPEGLATDTQYF
TRBV28 once CASGSGSMSGANVLTF
TRBV10-3 - CAISEQGPSYEQYF
TRBV7-8 - CASNSYGEGGSRTGELFF
TRBV4-2 few CASSQGDSFSGNTIYF
TRBV24-1 - CATSDLFSGQSEAFF
TRBV27 - CASSSPGQGNSPLHF
TRBV5-4 - CASSPEGASGANVLTF
TRBV29-1 - CSVRKSGVEDTQYF
TRBV7-2 - CASSRQGQGFYEQYF
TRBV11-2 - CASSFVGKEAGELFF
TRBV5-6 - CASSLGPTAGSPLHF
TRBV9 - CASSVGSGSGNEQFF
TRBV14 - CASRRTANTEAFF
TRBV5-1 - CASRGTGAHGYTF
TRBV18 - CASSYIEGSGANVLTF
TRBV7-9 - CASGTGLVNIATQYF
TRBV12-3/TRBV12-4 - CASSHTGGGGYTF
TRBV7-2 - CASSLEANLAPQHF
TRBV7-8 - CASSSTDTQYF
TRBV5-4 - CASSSAGGGGYEQYF
TRBV5-6 - CASSFTKKNGYTF
TRBV14 - CASSQGTNVLTF
TRBV18 - CASSPGGHPRGYNEQFF
TRBV5-5 - CASSPGFRGNEKLFF
TRBV6-6 - CASSYRGGDQTQYF
TRBV4-1 - CASSQGVGGVYEQYF
TRBV9 - CASTDREADTQYF
TRBV19 - CASSIRGGQETQYF
TRBV11-3 few CASSLEDSSYEQYF
TRBV7-2 - CASSSDSYSNQPQHF
TRBV11-2 - CASTFMRSYNEQFF
TRBV30 - CAWGWGGSSYNEQFF
TRBV27 - CASSLSGGAYGYTF
TRBV30 - CAWSIGLGTGELFF
TRBV30 - CAWSRGDWVGGEKLFF
TRBV21-1 - CASSTGLTPGPYEQYF
TRBV19 - CASSISRGPSNQPQHF
TRBV18 - CASSPPAQTSYEQYF
TRBV7-2 - CATTSGTRSEQYF
TRBV5-1 - CASSLRSRRADTQYF
TRBV27 - CASSFGPVPYEQYF
TRBV19 - CASSILRGGNQPQHF
TRBV19 - CASSRQLMNTEAFF
TRBV27 - CASSLLGQPQETQYF
TRBV27 - CASSPGARSSDTQYF
TRBV19 few CASSWGQLDGKQYF